What follows are 21 T cell receptor beta chains derived from one specimen sequenced in a study of identical twins. MiXCR was run by TCRdb on the 5' RACE reads, yielding one entry per CDR3 protein. The sample yields hundreds of thousands of distinct CDR3 sequences, around 5.7% seen once. The sample was naive T cells sorted from blood. All receptors derive from a man aged 18 to 29 in good health.

This clonotype came up many times. This rearrangement joins TRBV23-1 to TRBJ2-1; 7 positions match TRBD1. TRBV23-1 is an open reading frame whose function is uncertain. J was trimmed by 1 base and V by 2 bases; bases with no gene match: 5. The length of the CDR3 is 16 residues. The CDR3 bases are TGCGCCAGCAGTCAAGATAAGACAGGGTCCTACAATGAGCAGTTCTTC. The encoded protein is CASSQDKTGSYNEQFF.

This chain connects TRBV10-3 to TRBJ2-2; D may be TRBD2 (6 bases). V was trimmed by 6 bases and J by 0 bases, leaving 20 bases between them. The CDR3 length is 18 residues. From germline, CDR1 is ENHRY and CDR2 SYGVKD. The CDR3 DNA reads as TGTGCCATCAGGGGTAGTGAGGGTTTAGCGGCGAACACCGGGGAGCTGTTTTTT. It yields the protein CAIRGSEGLAANTGELFF.

This clonotype was detected only a few times. The chain recombines TRBV9 with TRBJ2-4; 14 bases agree with TRBD2. The CDR3 loop spans 19 amino acids. V shed 0 bases, J shed 1 base, and the junction held 6 bases outside the gene matches. The germline V gene has CDR1 SGDLS and CDR2 YYNGEE. Here the CDR3 reads CASSVGGTSGSTAKNIQYF. For the CDR3, the DNA is TGTGCCAGCAGCGTAGGAGGGACTAGCGGGAGTACGGCCAAAAACATTCAGTACTTC.

This clonotype was detected many times. The V and J genes are TRBV5-1 and TRBJ2-3; possibly TRBD2 for D (7 bases). Germline CDR1 and CDR2: SGHRS and YFSETQ. Trimming cost V 5 bases and J 2 bases, with 12 bases left between them. The CDR3 totals 14 residues. The CDR3 is CASSGGGLTDTQYF. CDR3 DNA: TGCGCCAGCAGTGGGGGGGGCCTCACAGATACGCAGTATTTT.

This clonotype came up a few times. The chain joins TRBV10-3 to TRBJ2-1, with TRBD1 as a possible D gene (5 bases). Trimming took 5 bases from V and 7 from J, leaving 24 bases between them. The CDR3 runs 17 residues. CDR1 is ENHRY and CDR2 is SYGVKD in the germline V gene. The CDR3 protein is CAISQPGRAKGANEQFF. DNA for the CDR3: TGTGCCATCAGTCAGCCCGGCAGGGCTAAAGGGGCTAATGAGCAGTTCTTC.

This clonotype came up many times. The chain combines TRBV5-1 with TRBJ1-4; D possibly corresponds to TRBD1 (5 bases). Germline CDR1 reads SGHRS; CDR2 reads YFSETQ. This CDR3 is built from 15 residues. Between the trimmed V and J ends, which lost 4 bases and 3 bases, there was a span of 13 bases. DNA for the CDR3: TGCGCCAGCAGCCAATGGGGGGGGTCTAATGAAAAACTGTTTTTT. Translating it yields CASSQWGGSNEKLFF.

This clonotype was observed many times. The chain uses TRBV20-1 and TRBJ2-5; 11 bases agree with TRBD2. V was pared by 0 bases and J by 3 bases, with 18 bases of the junction left unmatched. The CDR3 is 20 amino acids. Germline loops: CDR1 DFQATT, CDR2 SNEGSKA (reference sequence). CDR3 loop: CSAREEGGTSGWGAKETQYF. As DNA, the CDR3 is TGCAGTGCTAGAGAGGAAGGGGGGACTAGCGGTTGGGGGGCCAAAGAGACCCAGTACTTC.

The sample holds many counts of this clonotype. This chain links TRBV6-2 or TRBV6-3 with TRBJ2-7; TRBD2 aligns across 12 bases. V lost 7 bases and J lost 6; bases outside the gene matches: 13. This CDR3 is built from 16 residues. Germline assignment: CDR1 MNHEY and CDR2 SVGEGT. The CDR3 region has the DNA TGTGCCAGCACAAACAACCTAGCGGGAGGGCCTTTCGAGCAGTACTTC. This codes for CASTNNLAGGPFEQYF.

This clonotype was seen only a few times. The chain combines TRBV29-1 with TRBJ2-7; maybe TRBD2 (6 bases). The length of the CDR3 is 20 residues. V lost 2 bases and J 3 bases, leaving 32 bases between the germline ends. The germline V gene encodes CDR1 SQVTM and CDR2 ANQGSEA. CDR3 nucleotides: TGCAGCGTTGAAAGCCCAAAGCCCCAGTGGGCGGGGAGAGATATCTACGAGCAGTACTTC. Protein sequence: CSVESPKPQWAGRDIYEQYF.

Ten or more counts support this clonotype. CDR3 nucleotides: TGTGCCAGCAGTGGTCTTGGGACTAGCGCAATGAAGAGGCACAATGAGCAGTTCTTC. Its protein product is CASSGLGTSAMKRHNEQFF. The chain recombines TRBV6-1 with TRBJ2-1; the match to TRBD2 covers 10 bases. V shed 4 bases and J 5 bases; nucleotides not matched to a gene: 17. The CDR3 contains 19 residues. Germline assignment: CDR1 MNHNS and CDR2 SASEGT.

The table lists this clonotype with many counts. This chain links TRBV3-1 with TRBJ1-1; D is undetermined. The germline V and J ends were trimmed by 4 bases and 6 bases, with 9 bases remaining between them. The germline V gene has CDR1 LGHDT and CDR2 YNNKEL (reference sequence). The CDR3 extends over 12 amino acids. The CDR3 DNA reads as TGTGCCAGCAGCCCCCCTAGCGCTGAAGCTTTCTTT. Amino acid sequence: CASSPPSAEAFF.

This clonotype appeared a few times. The V call is TRBV6-5, the J call TRBJ1-6; maybe TRBD1 (5 bases). Germline V gene data show CDR1 as MNHEY and CDR2 as SVGAGI. The CDR3 loop spans 15 amino acids. Trimming shortened V by 2 bases and J by 3 bases, and 8 bases separated the two germline ends. The CDR3 nucleotides are TGTGCCAGCAGTTACGGGGCACTCTATAATTCACCCCTCCACTTT. Protein: CASSYGALYNSPLHF.

This clonotype was seen at least ten times. J is TRBJ2-7 and V is TRBV4-3; D not resolved. Germline V gene lookup returns CDR1 LGHNA and CDR2 YSLEER. Trimming removed 0 bases at V and 2 bases at J, with 17 bases between. The CDR3 runs to 17 residues. The CDR3 DNA reads as TGCGCCAGCAGCCAAGATATATGGCGGAGTCCTACCTACGAGCAGTACTTC. Amino acids: CASSQDIWRSPTYEQYF.

This clonotype has ten or more counts. J is TRBJ2-5 and V is TRBV5-6; the match to TRBD2 covers 14 bases. The CDR3 covers 16 residues. Germline lookup yields CDR1 SGHDT and CDR2 YYEEEE. V was pared by 3 bases and J by 5 bases, with 6 bases of the junction left unmatched. The CDR3 region has the DNA TGTGCCAGCAGCTCGGGACTAGCGGGAGTAACGGAGACCCAGTACTTC. Translation gives CASSSGLAGVTETQYF.

This clonotype showed up many times. This chain connects TRBV6-1 to TRBJ2-7, with D possibly being TRBD1 (6 bases). CDR3 size: 16 residues. Trimming left V 3 bases short and J 2 bases short, with 17 bases between. Looked up from germline, CDR1 is MNHNS and CDR2 is SASEGT. This CDR3 is CASSEGLQGDPYEQYV. The CDR3 nucleotides read TGTGCCAGCAGTGAGGGTCTACAGGGAGACCCCTACGAGCAGTACGTC.

This clonotype came up a few times. The genes are TRBV4-1 and TRBJ2-7, with 7 bases lining up with TRBD1. The germline V gene has CDR1 MGHRA and CDR2 YSYEKL. The CDR3 sequence is 13 residues long. V lost 1 base to trimming and J lost 6 bases; unmatched junction nucleotides: 3. DNA for the CDR3: TGCGCCAGCAGCCAAGTTGCAGGGGGCGAGCAGTACGTC. Translation gives CASSQVAGGEQYV.

This clonotype has a count of ten or more. CDR3 sequence: CASSYRGSGNTIYF. Written as DNA, the CDR3 is TGTGCCAGCAGTTATCGCGGCTCTGGAAACACCATATATTTT. The chain employs TRBV6-5 and TRBJ1-3; the D is unclear. This CDR3 contains 14 residues. V was shortened by 3 bases and J by 0 bases, with 6 bases between the two germline ends. Germline lookup yields CDR1 MNHEY and CDR2 SVGAGI.

This clonotype was counted ten times or more. The chain employs TRBV20-1 and TRBJ2-7, with no clear D. The CDR3 runs to 14 residues. Trimming shortened V by 6 bases and J by 0 bases, and 15 bases separated the two germline ends. The germline V gene has CDR1 DFQATT and CDR2 SNEGSKA (reference sequence). In DNA form, the CDR3 reads TGCAGTGCCACCCGGACGGGCAGCTCCTACGAGCAGTACTTC. Translating gives CSATRTGSSYEQYF.

The V and J genes are TRBV7-9 and TRBJ2-7; D is perhaps TRBD2 (6 bases). The CDR3 has 15 amino acids. V was clipped by 6 bases and J by 2 bases, with 17 bases between them. Germline CDR1 and CDR2: SEHNR and FQNEAQ (reference sequence). This chain's CDR3 is CASSPPGASAYEQYF. As DNA, the CDR3 is TGTGCCAGCAGTCCCCCCGGGGCTAGCGCCTACGAGCAGTACTTC. The whole variable domain, remainder taken from reference TRBV7-9 and TRBJ2-7, is DTGVSQNPRHKITKRGQNVTFRCDPISEHNRLYWYRQTLGQGPEFLTYFQNEAQLEKSRLLSDRFSAERPKGSFSTLEIQRTEQGDSAMYLCASSPPGASAYEQYFGPGTRLTVT.

This clonotype has ten or more counts. The chain employs TRBV4-3 and TRBJ2-1, with 7 bases aligning to TRBD1. The CDR3 consists of 16 residues. CDR1 LGHNA and CDR2 YSLEER come from the germline V gene. V was clipped by 4 bases and J by 4 bases; unmatched bases: 10. The CDR3 DNA follows: TGCGCCAGCAGCCCTATGACCGGGACAGATTACAATGAGCAGTTCTTC. Encoded protein: CASSPMTGTDYNEQFF.

This clonotype occurred a few times. The CDR3 DNA reads as TGTGCCAGCAGTGCGGGGCCCAAAAACATTCAGTACTTC. It is translated as CASSAGPKNIQYF. This chain connects TRBV2 to TRBJ2-4, with D perhaps assigned TRBD1 or TRBD2 (5 bases each). The V end lost 4 bases, the J end lost 2 bases, and 6 bases lay between the germline ends. The CDR3 totals 13 residues. From germline, CDR1 is SNHLY and CDR2 FYNNEI. Supplemented by reference TRBV2 and TRBJ2-4, the full variable domain reads EPEVTQTPSHQVTQMGQEVILRCVPISNHLYFYWYRQILGQKVEFLVSFYNNEISEKSEIFDDQFSVERPDGSNFTLKIRSTKLEDSAMYFCASSAGPKNIQYFGAGTRLSVL.